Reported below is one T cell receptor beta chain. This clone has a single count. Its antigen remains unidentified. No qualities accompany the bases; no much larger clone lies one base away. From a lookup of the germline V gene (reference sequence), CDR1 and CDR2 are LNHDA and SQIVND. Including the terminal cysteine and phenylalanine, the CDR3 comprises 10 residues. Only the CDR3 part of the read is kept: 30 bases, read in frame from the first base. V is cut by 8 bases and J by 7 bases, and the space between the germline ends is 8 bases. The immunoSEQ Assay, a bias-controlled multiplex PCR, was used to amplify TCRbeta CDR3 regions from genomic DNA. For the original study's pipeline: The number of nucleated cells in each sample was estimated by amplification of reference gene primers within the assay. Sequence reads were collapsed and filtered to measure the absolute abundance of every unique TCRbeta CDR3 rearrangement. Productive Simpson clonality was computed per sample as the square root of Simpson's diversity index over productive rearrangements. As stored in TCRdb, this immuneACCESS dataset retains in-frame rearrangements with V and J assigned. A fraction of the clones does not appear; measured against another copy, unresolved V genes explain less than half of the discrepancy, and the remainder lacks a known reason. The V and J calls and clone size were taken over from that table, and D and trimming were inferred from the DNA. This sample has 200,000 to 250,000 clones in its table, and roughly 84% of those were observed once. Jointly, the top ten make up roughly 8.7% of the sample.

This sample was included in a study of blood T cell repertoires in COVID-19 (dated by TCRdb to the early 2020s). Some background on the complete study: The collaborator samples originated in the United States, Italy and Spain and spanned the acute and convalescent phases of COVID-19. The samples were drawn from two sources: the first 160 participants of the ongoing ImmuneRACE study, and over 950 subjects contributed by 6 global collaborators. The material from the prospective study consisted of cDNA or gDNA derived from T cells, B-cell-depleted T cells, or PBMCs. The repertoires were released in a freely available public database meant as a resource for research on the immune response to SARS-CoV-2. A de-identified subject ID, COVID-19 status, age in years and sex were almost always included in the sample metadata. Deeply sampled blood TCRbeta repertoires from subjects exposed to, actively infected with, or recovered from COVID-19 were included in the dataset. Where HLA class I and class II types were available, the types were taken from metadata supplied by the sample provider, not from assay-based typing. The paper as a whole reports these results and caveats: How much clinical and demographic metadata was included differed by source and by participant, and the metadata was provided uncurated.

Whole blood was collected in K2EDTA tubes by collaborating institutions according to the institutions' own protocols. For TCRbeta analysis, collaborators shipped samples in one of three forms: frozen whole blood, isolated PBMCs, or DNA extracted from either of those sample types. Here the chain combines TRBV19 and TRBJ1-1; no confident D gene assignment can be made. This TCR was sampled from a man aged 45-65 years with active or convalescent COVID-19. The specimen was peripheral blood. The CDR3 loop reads CASSRGEAFF. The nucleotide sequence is TGTGCCAGTTCTAGAGGTGAAGCTTTCTTT.